This TCR beta chain is drawn from a study of T cells after somatic rescue of genetic block. V trimming: 5 bases; J trimming: 6 bases; junction bases outside the gene matches: 7. The CDR3 has 15 amino acids. Germline V lookup: CDR1 LNHDA, CDR2 SQIVND (reference sequence). The method was immunoSEQ multiplex PCR; TCRdb's version includes in-frame clones alone and lacks a portion of them. The data contain 110,000 or so clones, about 93% of them singletons. The rearrangement uses TRBV19 and TRBJ1-2; the match to TRBD1 covers 12 bases. The sequence came from a woman under 30. The sequenced sample was peripheral blood mononuclear cells (PBMCs). CDR3 residues: CASSLPGQGANGYTF. The CDR3 nucleotides read TGTGCCAGTAGTCTCCCGGGACAGGGGGCCAATGGCTACACCTTC.